Below, one T cell receptor beta chain is given with its context. The junction and the germline gene differ at one end; a read error may be behind it. This entry belongs to a study of T-cell reconstitution after alpha-beta-depleted transplantation in children. During its preparation, the TCRbeta library received unique molecular identifiers. TCRdb analysed the PCR reads with MiXCR anew, one entry per CDR3 protein. The sample lists around 450,000 distinct CDR3 sequences; under 20% were seen once. The CDR3 is made up of 17 amino acids. Germline CDR1 PRHDT, CDR2 FYEKMQ (reference sequence). The receptor was isolated from a boy younger than two who had a stem cell transplant for Wiskott-Aldrich syndrome, so the T cells may come from the graft donor. This material consisted of PBMCs, mostly from graft donor cells, taken 360 days after TCRalphabeta/CD19-depleted stem cell transplant. The chain recombines TRBV13 with TRBJ2-5; TRBD1 agrees at 11 bases. The CDR3 protein is CASSLNSRTGGRETQHF. Written as DNA, the CDR3 is TGTGCCAGCAGCTTAAATTCCCGGACAGGGGGCCGGGAGACCCAGCACTTC.